The rows below give T cell receptor beta chains drawn from one sample of a study of T-cell memory formation after mild COVID-19. TCRdb re-analysed the 5' RACE reads in MiXCR, keeping a single row per CDR3 protein. The profile shows some 120,000 distinct CDR3 sequences, 15% to 20% of them singletons. What was sequenced was PBMCs or a T cell subset sorted from them (not recorded which). The receptors were sampled from an adult woman who had mild COVID-19 (a few samples of this study predate the infection). Cell type and time point are not known. Both conserved end residues are part of each CDR3. Each record gives: clone size, J gene, V gene, D gene, CDR3 DNA, CDR3 protein. D genes are given only for firm matches. A row's size may be missing; if present it is once, few, many or a size class.

NA	TRBJ2-1	TRBV5-1	TRBD2	TGCGCCAGCAGCTCCCTAGCGGGGGGGAACAATGAGCAGTTCTTC	CASSSLAGGNNEQFF
NA	TRBJ2-7	TRBV5-1	TRBD1	TGCGCCAGCAGTCGGACAGGGCAGTTACCTACCTACGAGCAGTACTTC	CASSRTGQLPTYEQYF
NA	TRBJ2-3	TRBV2	TRBD1	TGTGCCAGCAGGACACGCGGGGGACAGGGCCTCACAGATACGCAGTATTTT	CASRTRGGQGLTDTQYF
NA	TRBJ2-5	TRBV7-6	NA	TGTGCCAGCAGCTTACCGCAGGGCCCAGAGACCCAGTACTTC	CASSLPQGPETQYF
few	TRBJ1-1	TRBV5-5	NA	TGTGCCAGCAGCTTGGGGTCCGGGACAAGTGGGACTGAAGCTTTCTTT	CASSLGSGTSGTEAFF
few	TRBJ2-1	TRBV29-1	NA	TGCAGCGTATACCCGGACCGTTCGAATGAGCAGTTCTTC	CSVYPDRSNEQFF
NA	TRBJ1-1	TRBV7-8	NA	TGTGCCAGCAGCTTACAACAACAGAACACTGAAGCTTTCTTT	CASSLQQQNTEAFF
few	TRBJ2-4	TRBV6-2/TRBV6-3	NA	TGTGCCAGCAGGGAGGGGGGAAGGCTCGCGAACATTCAGTACTTC	CASREGGRLANIQYF
NA	TRBJ2-1	TRBV27	TRBD1	TGTGCCAGCAGAGTTACAGGGGTCGGTGAGCAGTTCTTC	CASRVTGVGEQFF
NA	TRBJ2-1	TRBV7-3	NA	TGTGCCAGCAGCCTTACAGGGTTATCCTACAATGAGCAGTTCTTC	CASSLTGLSYNEQFF
NA	TRBJ2-7	TRBV5-1	NA	TGCGCCAGCAGCTTGGCCGGGGGACACGAGCAGTACTTC	CASSLAGGHEQYF
NA	TRBJ1-5	TRBV20-1	NA	TGCAGTGCAAAGTCCGGTCAGTCGTATCTGCCCCAGCATTTT	CSAKSGQSYLPQHF
few	TRBJ1-1	TRBV12-3/TRBV12-4	NA	TGTGCCAGCAGTCACTTTGGGATGAACACTGAAGCTTTCTTT	CASSHFGMNTEAFF
NA	TRBJ1-3	TRBV3-1	NA	TGTGCCAGCAGCCCTCCGGCAGGGATCTCTGGAAACACCATATATTTT	CASSPPAGISGNTIYF
NA	TRBJ1-2	TRBV12-3/TRBV12-4	NA	TGTGCCAGCAGTCCCGGGACCACTATCGGCTACACCTTC	CASSPGTTIGYTF
NA	TRBJ1-3	TRBV4-2	NA	TGTGCCAGCAGCCAAGAGGGCAGCGCCTCTGGAAACACCATATATTTT	CASSQEGSASGNTIYF
NA	TRBJ2-1	TRBV19	TRBD1	TGTGCCAGTAGTGACAGGGCAGAGGGGTTCGATGAGCAGTTCTTC	CASSDRAEGFDEQFF
few	TRBJ2-1	TRBV11-3	NA	TGTGCCAGCAGCTTTAGGGCTCCCGGGAGCTCCTACAATGAGCAGTTCTTC	CASSFRAPGSSYNEQFF
NA	TRBJ2-1	TRBV10-2	TRBD2	TGCGCCAGCCGGCGGGGGGGCTCCTACAATGAGCAGTTCTTC	CASRRGGSYNEQFF
NA	TRBJ2-3	TRBV20-1	TRBD2	TGCAGTGCTAGGTTGTCTAGCGGGCGCACAGATACGCAGTATTTT	CSARLSSGRTDTQYF
few	TRBJ1-6	TRBV6-4	NA	TGTGCCAGCAGTGTATGGGGGAGTAATTCACCCCTCCACTTT	CASSVWGSNSPLHF
NA	TRBJ2-3	TRBV11-1	TRBD1	TGTGCCAGCCGCCCTGGGACAGGGTCCCCAGATACGCAGTATTTT	CASRPGTGSPDTQYF
NA	TRBJ2-3	TRBV12-3/TRBV12-4	TRBD2	TGTGCCAGCAGTTTAAAGGCGGGAGGGGCAGATACGCAGTATTTT	CASSLKAGGADTQYF
many	TRBJ2-1	TRBV7-9	TRBD2	TGTGCCAGCACCCAGACGGGAGGGCCTGTCGATGGGCAGTTCTTC	CASTQTGGPVDGQFF
once	TRBJ2-7	TRBV24-1	NA	TGTGCCACCGGGGGGCCTACGGCCGAGCAGTACTTC	CATGGPTAEQYF
NA	TRBJ2-1	TRBV5-6	NA	TGTGCCAGCAGCGTGACGTATGAGCAGTTCTTC	CASSVTYEQFF
few	TRBJ1-2	TRBV5-5	TRBD1	TGTGCCAGCAACCTCCCGGACAGGGTTAACTATGGCTACACCTTC	CASNLPDRVNYGYTF
NA	TRBJ2-3	TRBV5-5	TRBD2	TGTGCCAGCAGCGTAGCTCCGACTAGCGCAGATACGCAGTATTTT	CASSVAPTSADTQYF
few	TRBJ2-7	TRBV29-1	TRBD2	TGCAGCGTTGTTTCGGGTAGCGGGGCTTCCTACGAGCAGTACTTC	CSVVSGSGASYEQYF
many	TRBJ1-5	TRBV29-1	TRBD1	TGCAGCGTTAGGACAGGGGAACAGCCCCAGCATTTT	CSVRTGEQPQHF
few	TRBJ2-2	TRBV7-2	TRBD2	TGTGCCAGCAGCTTTCGGACTAGTATAACCGGGGAGCTGTTTTTT	CASSFRTSITGELFF
NA	TRBJ1-3	TRBV5-1	NA	TGCGCCAGCGGAACAGGGACTTCTGGAAACACCATATATTTT	CASGTGTSGNTIYF
NA	TRBJ2-7	TRBV4-3	NA	TGCGCCAGCATCCAGGACCGCCTTAACCGCGAGCAGTACTTC	CASIQDRLNREQYF
many	TRBJ2-5	TRBV5-1	NA	TGCGCCAGCAGTCTTGGAGGGCCCCCAGAGACCCAGTACTTC	CASSLGGPPETQYF
NA	TRBJ1-4	TRBV5-1	TRBD1	TGCGCCAGCAGCTTGGCCGGGACAGCAACTAATGAAAAACTGTTTTTT	CASSLAGTATNEKLFF
NA	TRBJ2-2	TRBV14	NA	TGTGCCAGCAGCCCTCAGGCAGGGCCCACCGGGGAGCTGTTTTTT	CASSPQAGPTGELFF
NA	TRBJ1-4	TRBV30	TRBD1	TGTGCCTGGAGCGCGGGACAGCCTAATGAAAAACTGTTTTTT	CAWSAGQPNEKLFF
NA	TRBJ2-7	TRBV7-8	TRBD2	TGTGCCAGCAGCTTAGAAGGGACTAGCAAATACGAGCAGTACTTC	CASSLEGTSKYEQYF
NA	TRBJ2-1	TRBV7-9	TRBD2	TGTGCCAGCAGCTTAGAGGGACTAGCGGGCGTTGTTCAGAAGTTCTTC	CASSLEGLAGVVQKFF